This TCR beta chain was sequenced for a study of Graves' ophthalmopathy and Graves' hyperthyroidism (dated by TCRdb to 2016 to 2019). Background for the entire study: Stable hyperthyroidism was defined as no progression to ophthalmopathy within 18 months of follow-up. The study used signatures of the TCR beta repertoire to tell Graves' ophthalmopathy apart from Graves' hyperthyroidism and to predict which patients would progress to ophthalmopathy. In about six hyperthyroidism patients, the T-cell repertoire of thyroid tissue was compared with the T-cell repertoire of blood. Following sampling, methimazole starting at 30 mg daily was administered to hyperthyroidism patients, and high-dose intravenous methylprednisolone was administered to ophthalmopathy patients. In total, around 130 blood samples were TCR-sequenced: 40 to 45 ophthalmopathy, some 75 hyperthyroidism and 17 hyperthyroidism-to-ophthalmopathy patients. An independent validation cohort comprised under 20 hyperthyroidism patients and over 15 patients who later progressed from hyperthyroidism to ophthalmopathy. To explore V-J signatures that separate ophthalmopathy from hyperthyroidism, a discovery set of approximately 100 patients was enrolled, consisting of approximately 44 with ophthalmopathy and 55 to 65 with stable hyperthyroidism.

Hyperthyroidism patients were newly diagnosed, with disease duration under 2 months, and aged 18 to 65 years. Patients were excluded if they had other autoimmune diseases, uncontrolled infections, pregnancy or lactation. Clinical symptoms, serum thyroxine, TRAb, thyroid ultrasound and orbital computed tomography formed the basis of the diagnosis. Total RNA was extracted with Trizol reagent and quality-checked on an Agilent 2100 Bioanalyzer. On this clonotype itself: Its specific antigen is unknown. Base qualities were left out, and no much larger clone turns up one base away.

Based on the germline V gene, the CDR1 and CDR2 sequences are SNHLY and FYNNEI. The CDR3 holds 14 amino acids from the cysteine to the phenylalanine. Only the CDR3 DNA stays, 42 bases, in frame from base 1. A distance of 24 bases separates the germline ends of V and J, which lose 11 bases and 8 bases respectively. For repertoire sequencing, TCR beta CDR3 regions were amplified from RNA transcripts. The first round was an RT-PCR using HTBI primers with the Qiagen OneStep RT-PCR kit, and this first round was followed by a second-round multiplex PCR, then size selection and purification. The libraries underwent paired-end sequencing with 100 bp reads on an Illumina HiSeq2000. Under the source paper's analysis protocol: SOAPnuke was used to process the reads, removing any read that contained adapters or uncalled bases, had a mean Phred below 15, or lacked an exact match to the constant primer or identifier. COPE v1.2.5 was used to merge the high-quality paired reads. Clonotypes were defined as unique nucleotide sequences and were aligned to IMGT TRB V, D and J references using MiTCR v1.1. The analysis was limited to V-J combinations with a frequency above 0.0001, which together covered over 98% of repertoires. For each V-J combination, a TCR clonal expansion and chaos score was defined as the ratio of F50 clonal expansion to chaos observed in the TCRdist matrix. Welch's t-statistics and random forest were used to reduce features to about a dozen V-J combinations, which were fed into a naive Bayes classifier. Thyroid-blood repertoire similarity was quantified with the Morisita-Horn index. Clones were called with MiXCR by TCRdb after fastp trimmed the public reads at Q25, and only in-frame beta chains were retained. Rows with a matching CDR3 protein are joined into one entry that keeps the most common DNA and genes. The V and J calls follow TCRdb's processing rather than the paper's. The sample data list around 1.1 million distinct CDR3 sequences, and approximately 35% of these were observed just once. Around 10% of the sample comes from the top ten.

Results and caveats for the whole study, not just this receptor: In validation, the model predicted ophthalmopathy progression with about 71% sensitivity and roughly 72% specificity; some 13 predicted patients were CT-confirmed with GO in a median of around 6 months. Most expanded thyroid clonotypes with frequency above 0.001 were also detected in blood, suggesting blood repertoires may reflect the thyroid immune response. Ophthalmopathy was separated from stable hyperthyroidism by the 13-signature model with more than 85% sensitivity and 81% to 84% specificity in cross-validation and with 80%/75% in the test set. Sample size was not statistically predetermined, and group allocation was not concealed from the investigators.

Recombination joined TRBV2 with TRBJ1-2, with the D gene not clear enough to name. This clonotype was obtained from an adult man with Graves' hyperthyroidism. The material sequenced was peripheral blood or thyroid tissue (not recorded which). The bases read TGTGCCGGCAACCTAGAGGGAATTCTGGGAGGCTACACCTTC. This codes for CAGNLEGILGGYTF.